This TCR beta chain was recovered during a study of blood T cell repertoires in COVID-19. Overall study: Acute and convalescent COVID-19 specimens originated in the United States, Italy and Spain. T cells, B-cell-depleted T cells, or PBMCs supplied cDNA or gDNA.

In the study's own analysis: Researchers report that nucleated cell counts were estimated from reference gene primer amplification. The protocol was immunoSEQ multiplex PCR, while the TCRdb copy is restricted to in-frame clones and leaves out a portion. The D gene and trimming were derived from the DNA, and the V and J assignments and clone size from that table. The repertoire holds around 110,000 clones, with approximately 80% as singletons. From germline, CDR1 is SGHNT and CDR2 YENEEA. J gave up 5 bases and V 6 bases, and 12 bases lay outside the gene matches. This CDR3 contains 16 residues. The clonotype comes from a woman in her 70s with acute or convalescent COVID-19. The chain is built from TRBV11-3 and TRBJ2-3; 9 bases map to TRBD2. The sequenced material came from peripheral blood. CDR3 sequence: CASSPGSSGVRDTQYF. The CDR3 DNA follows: TGTGCCAGCAGTCCGGGGTCTAGCGGGGTTCGAGATACGCAGTATTTT.